The present T cell receptor (beta chain) was sequenced within a study of identifying expanded T cells in peripheral blood. Germline V gene sequence: CDR1 LGHNA, CDR2 YSLEER. The V and J ends lost 2 bases and 0 bases respectively, with 10 bases between them. This CDR3 is built from 15 residues. Note on this clone: Its target is not known.

During the collection period, no donor immune events like infections were recorded. General study findings and limits: Approximately 2-week clone count variance significantly increased as total template count grew. Over around two and four weeks, about 15 and 19 clones changed, versus 1.2 between replicates.

Libraries were prepared by immunoSEQ multiplex PCR; TCRdb keeps only in-frame clonotypes and omits some of them. The sample lists 90,000 or so clones; more than 75% were seen once. Sequenced material: blood. This sequence originates from a person aged 18-70 years in good health. The J gene is TRBJ1-1, the V gene TRBV4-3; D might be TRBD1 (5 bases). In DNA, the CDR3 is TGCGCCAGCAGCCAATATCAGGGAATGAACACTGAAGCTTTCTTT. Its translation is CASSQYQGMNTEAFF.